This is a list of T cell receptor beta chains from one sample in a study of Ad26.COV2.S vaccination and SARS-CoV-2 variants. TCRdb keeps only in-frame clones here, not all; method: immunoSEQ multiplex PCR. Of around 500,000 clones detected, nearly 90% appear once; the ten largest clones hold more than 1.5%. Source: peripheral blood, taken in a trial of Ad26.COV2.S vaccine versus placebo. Receptors were obtained from a person aged 18-60 years who received the Ad26.COV2.S COVID-19 vaccine or a placebo. Each CDR3 is given with its conserved first and last residue. The D gene is left open where the match is weak. Some rows mark clone size as missing; the rest say once, few, many or name a class of expanded clone.

J,V,D,size,DNA,CDR3
TRBJ1-1,TRBV9,.,.,TGTGCCAGCAGCGTAGAGTCCCGCATGAACACTGAAGCTTTCTTT,CASSVESRMNTEAFF
TRBJ2-7,TRBV23-1,.,.,TGCGCCAGCACGGGGCTCGACGAGCAGTACTTC,CASTGLDEQYF
TRBJ2-3,TRBV10-1,.,.,TGCGCCAGCAGTGGGGGTATCGGGAGCACAGATACGCAGTATTTT,CASSGGIGSTDTQYF
TRBJ2-7,TRBV5-1,TRBD2,.,TGCGCCAGCAGCTTGCAGGGTAGCGGGAGCTCCTACGAGCAGTACTTC,CASSLQGSGSSYEQYF
TRBJ1-4,TRBV7-2,.,.,TGTGCCAGCAGCCTGCGTGACCCCGGACGGGAGGAAAAACTGTTTTTT,CASSLRDPGREEKLFF
TRBJ1-4,TRBV18,.,.,TGTGCCAGCTCACTTAGACAGACCGCAACTAATGAAAAACTGTTTTTT,CASSLRQTATNEKLFF
TRBJ2-7,TRBV5-6,.,.,TGTGCCAGCAGCTTGGTTGGGTTACCCTACGAGCAGTACTTC,CASSLVGLPYEQYF
TRBJ2-7,TRBV4-1,TRBD2,.,TGCGCCAGCAGCCAAGATTGGGGACTAGCTTCGCGCGAGCAGTACTTC,CASSQDWGLASREQYF
TRBJ2-7,TRBV24-1,.,.,TGTGCCACCAGTGGGTCGGGGACTTCATACGAGCAGTACTTC,CATSGSGTSYEQYF
TRBJ2-7,TRBV5-6,.,.,TGTGCCAGCAGCCCCTCCATGAGTTTCTCTAGGTACGAGCAGTACTTC,CASSPSMSFSRYEQYF
TRBJ1-2,TRBV9,.,once,TGTGCCAGCAGCGTAGTTGACTATGGCTACACCTTC,CASSVVDYGYTF
TRBJ1-5,TRBV15,.,.,TGTGCCACCAGTAGGCTCCCCGGGGGTCAGCCCCAGCATTTT,CATSRLPGGQPQHF
TRBJ1-3,TRBV5-4,.,.,TGTGCCAGCAGCCTAGACAAGAGCTCTGGAAACACCATATATTTT,CASSLDKSSGNTIYF
TRBJ1-4,TRBV15,TRBD1,.,TGTGCCACCATCTTACCTCCGGGACAGAATGAAAAACTGTTTTTT,CATILPPGQNEKLFF
TRBJ2-3,TRBV27,TRBD1,.,TGTGCCAGCAGTCACAGGGGTGATACGCAGTATTTT,CASSHRGDTQYF
TRBJ2-3,TRBV19,.,.,TGTGCCAGTAGTATGGGTGGAATCGCCGCAGATACGCAGTATTTT,CASSMGGIAADTQYF
TRBJ2-7,TRBV30,TRBD1,.,TGTGCCTGGAGTGTAGGGACAGGGAGCTCCTACGAGCAGTACTTC,CAWSVGTGSSYEQYF
TRBJ1-3,TRBV15,.,.,TGTGCCACCAGCAGGGGTGTCGGGACTGCTTTAAACACCATATATTTT,CATSRGVGTALNTIYF
TRBJ1-1,TRBV30,.,.,TGTGCCTTAAGGCAGTCCAGGGTCGCTTTCTTT,CALRQSRVAFF
TRBJ1-4,TRBV4-1,TRBD1,.,TGCGCCAGCAGCCAAGACCCGGCCAACAGGGGTGAGAATGAAAAACTGTTTTTT,CASSQDPANRGENEKLFF
TRBJ1-1,TRBV9,.,.,TGTGCCAGCAGCCCCCCCAAGGGTCCAAGTCACACTGAAGCTTTCTTT,CASSPPKGPSHTEAFF
TRBJ1-4,TRBV7-8,TRBD1,.,TGTGCCAGCAGCCCCCATCGAGTACAGGGGATGGGCATTAATGAAAAACTGTTTTTT,CASSPHRVQGMGINEKLFF
TRBJ2-7,TRBV15,TRBD1,.,TGTGCCACCAGCCCCGGACAGGGAGGAAGGGCCTACGAGCAGTACTTC,CATSPGQGGRAYEQYF
TRBJ1-1,TRBV10-3,.,few,TGTGCCATCAGGAACCGGGCCGACCGACCTGGAACTGAAGCTTTCTTT,CAIRNRADRPGTEAFF
TRBJ1-3,TRBV29-1,.,.,TGCAGCGTTGACCCGGGGACGTCTGGAAACACCATATATTTT,CSVDPGTSGNTIYF
TRBJ2-1,TRBV5-1,TRBD2,.,TGCGCCAGCAGCTTGGGAGCGGGGGGGAACAATGAGCAGTTCTTC,CASSLGAGGNNEQFF
TRBJ1-1,TRBV30,TRBD1,.,TGTGCCTGGACGTGGACAGGGCCGGACCAAGCTTTCTTT,CAWTWTGPDQAFF
TRBJ1-2,TRBV29-1,TRBD1,.,TGCAGCGCCATTCCGGGACAGGAAAGGGGGATCTATGGCTACACCTTC,CSAIPGQERGIYGYTF
TRBJ1-1,TRBV5-1,.,.,TGCGCCAGCAGCTTGGGTGTGAACACTGAAGCTTTCTTT,CASSLGVNTEAFF
TRBJ2-2,TRBV5-1,TRBD2,.,TGCGCCAGCAGCCCACATAGGAGGAGCGGGAGCGGCGGGGAGCTGTTTTTT,CASSPHRRSGSGGELFF
TRBJ2-1,TRBV27,TRBD2,.,TGTGCCAGCAGTTTATCCCCTCGCGGGAGAGTAGAAAGTGAGCAGTTCTTC,CASSLSPRGRVESEQFF
TRBJ2-1,TRBV28,.,.,TGTGCCAGCAGGGGGACACTCTACAATGAGCAGTTCTTC,CASRGTLYNEQFF
TRBJ2-1,TRBV6-1,TRBD2,.,TGTGCCAGCAGTGCCTTTGGACTAGCGGGGGCCTACTACAATGAGCAGTTCTTC,CASSAFGLAGAYYNEQFF
TRBJ1-6,TRBV5-1,.,.,TGCGCCAGCAGCTTGGCCGGGACAAAGTATAATTCACCCCTCCACTTT,CASSLAGTKYNSPLHF
TRBJ1-5,TRBV20-1,.,.,TGCAGTGCTAGTTGGGACGGATCCTACTATAGCAATCAGCCCCAGCATTTT,CSASWDGSYYSNQPQHF
TRBJ2-7,TRBV28,.,.,TGTGCCAGCAGTTTAGGAGGTCGTCTGGTTCCCGAGCAGTACTTC,CASSLGGRLVPEQYF
TRBJ2-2,TRBV9,.,.,TGTGCCAGCAGCGCCCCAGGCCAGAACACCGGGGAGCTGTTTTTT,CASSAPGQNTGELFF
TRBJ1-3,TRBV3-1/TRBV3-2,.,.,TGTGCCAGCAGCCAAGACTCTGGAAACACCATATATTTT,CASSQDSGNTIYF
TRBJ2-1,TRBV7-2,TRBD2,.,TGTGCCAGCAGCCTCGAGCGGGGGGGACCCTACAATGAGCAGTTCTTC,CASSLERGGPYNEQFF
TRBJ2-2,TRBV7-8,.,.,TGTGCCAGCAGCTTAGCGAGGGCGAACACCGGGGAGCTGTTTTTT,CASSLARANTGELFF
TRBJ2-7,TRBV6-5,TRBD2,.,TGTGCCAGCAGTTGGGGGACTAGCAGGGCCTACGAGCAGTACTTC,CASSWGTSRAYEQYF
TRBJ1-5,TRBV7-6,.,.,TGTGCCAGCAGCTTACAGGGGATTAATCAGCCCCAGCATTTT,CASSLQGINQPQHF